The 26 T cell receptor beta chains reported below all come from one sample, sequenced in a study of T cells after yellow fever vaccination (dated by TCRdb to the late 2010s). The treatment or condition label here, explained by the study, means: live attenuated yellow fever vaccine strain. The library was made by 5' RACE. TCRdb shows the sequencer as Illumina NovaSeq 6000. In-frame beta chains were kept once TCRdb had trimmed the public reads at Q25 with fastp and called clones with MiXCR. Duplicate CDR3 protein sequences are folded into a single record with the most common DNA and genes. The sample table records more than 50,000 distinct CDR3 sequences; 5% to 6.5% of these occur just once. The ten biggest clones cover 25% to 40% of the sample. This specimen consisted of PBMCs, either bulk or a sorted T-cell subset (CD4+, CD8+, memory, or dextramer-sorted; not recorded which), obtained on the day of the yellow fever booster vaccination. Every receptor here comes from a young man who received the YFV17D yellow fever vaccine.

This clonotype appeared a few times. The genes are TRBV20-1 and TRBJ2-7, with a possible D match to TRBD2 (5 bases). The CDR3 totals 13 residues. V was clipped by 6 bases and J by 4 bases, with 16 bases between them. Germline V gene lookup returns CDR1 DFQATT and CDR2 SNEGSKA (reference sequence). DNA for the CDR3: TGCAGTGCCTTTCGGACTGATTCTTACGAGCAGTACTTC. Its translation: CSAFRTDSYEQYF.

This chain uses TRBV7-2 with TRBJ2-7; possibly TRBD2 for D (6 bases). CDR3 length: 14 residues. The V end lost 4 bases, the J end lost 2 bases, and 12 bases lay between the germline ends. CDR1 is SGHTA, CDR2 FQGNSA, per germline. Here the CDR3 DNA reads TGTGCCAGCAGCTCGGGGCGGGGCCCCTACGAGCAGTACTTC. Translation gives CASSSGRGPYEQYF.

This chain connects TRBV5-1 to TRBJ2-5; tentative D call: TRBD2 (5 bases). V lost 8 bases and J lost 0, with 11 bases in between. CDR3 length: 13 amino acids. The V gene's germline CDR1 is SGHRS and CDR2 YFSETQ. The CDR3 DNA follows: TGCGCCAGTAGGACGGGGAACCAAGAGACCCAGTACTTC. It codes for CASRTGNQETQYF.

This clonotype was observed many times. The chain links TRBV30 to TRBJ2-7; 7 nucleotides align to TRBD1. Germline CDR1 is GTSNPN and CDR2 is SVGIG (reference sequence). J gave up 0 bases and V 3 bases, and 2 bases lay outside the gene matches. The CDR3 has 13 residues. Here the CDR3 reads CAWSTGVSYEQYF. In DNA, the CDR3 is TGTGCCTGGAGCACAGGGGTCTCCTACGAGCAGTACTTC.

This clonotype was seen a handful of times. This chain joins TRBV6-5 and TRBJ2-7, with D possibly TRBD2 on 6 matching bases. V lost 0 bases and J 2 bases, leaving 11 bases between the germline ends. CDR1 is MNHEY, CDR2 SVGAGI, per germline. The CDR3 length is 15 residues. The DNA of the CDR3 is TGTGCCAGCAGTTACTCATTGGGAGGACCCTACGAGCAGTACTTC. The encoded protein is CASSYSLGGPYEQYF.

The chain is built from TRBV11-3 and TRBJ2-3, with 9 bases aligning to TRBD1. V was pared by 5 bases and J by 4 bases, with 7 bases of the junction left unmatched. Germline-derived CDR1 and CDR2 are SGHNT and YENEEA. The CDR3 is made up of 15 amino acids. In DNA, the CDR3 is TGTGCCAGCAGCCAGGGGACAGGGTTGGCAGATACGCAGTATTTT. It translates to CASSQGTGLADTQYF.

This clonotype was counted a few times. This rearrangement joins TRBV18 to TRBJ2-5; 8 bases map to TRBD1. V shed 8 bases, J shed 5 bases, and the junction held 10 bases outside the gene matches. The germline CDR1 and CDR2 sequences are KGHSH and LQKENI. The CDR3 sequence is 14 residues long. The CDR3 region is CASMSRDRRETQYF. The CDR3 DNA reads as TGTGCCAGCATGAGCCGGGACAGGAGGGAGACCCAGTACTTC.

This clonotype was observed at least ten times. The chain combines TRBV11-1 with TRBJ2-1, with D perhaps matching TRBD2 (6 bases). This CDR3 is 15 amino acids long. Trimming pared 0 bases from V and 5 bases from J, leaving 11 bases between. Germline V lookup: CDR1 SGHAT, CDR2 FQDESV (reference sequence). This CDR3 reads CASSLAGGPNNEQFF. The CDR3 DNA sequence: TGTGCCAGCAGCTTAGCGGGGGGACCAAACAATGAGCAGTTCTTC.

This clonotype has a handful of counts. This chain uses TRBV5-1 with TRBJ1-1, with TRBD1 matching 7 bases. Germline V gives CDR1 SGHRS, CDR2 YFSETQ. This CDR3 is 15 amino acids long. Trimming cost V 4 bases and J 5 bases; bases outside gene matches: 11. The CDR3 loop reads CASSQNRGGRTEAFF. The CDR3 region has the DNA TGCGCCAGCAGCCAAAACAGGGGTGGAAGGACTGAAGCTTTCTTT.

About this clonotype: A much bigger clone sits one base away, suggesting this may be a read error. The gene calls are TRBV6-2 or TRBV6-3 and TRBJ2-1, with D uncertain. Trimming cost V 5 bases and J 7 bases, with 9 bases left between them. This CDR3 is 12 amino acids long. Per the germline V gene, CDR1 is MNHEY and CDR2 is SVGEGT. CDR3 in amino acids: CASSKAINEQFF. The CDR3 nucleotides read TGTGCCAGCAGTAAAGCGATTAATGAGCAGTTCTTC.

Of note for this clonotype: This clone may be a read error of a much larger clone one base away. CDR3 coding DNA: TGTGCCAGCAGCCCAGGACAGGGGAAAGCCTATTATTCACCCCTCCACTTT. It yields the protein CASSPGQGKAYYSPLHF. The chain is built from TRBV7-2 and TRBJ1-6; 9 positions agree with TRBD1. From germline, CDR1 is SGHTA and CDR2 FQGNSA. The CDR3 covers 17 residues. Looking up the rest from reference TRBV7-2 and TRBJ1-6 gives the full variable domain: GAGVSQSPSNKVTEKGKDVELRCDPISGHTALYWYRQSLGQGLEFLIYFQGNSAPDKSGLPSDRFSAERTGGSVSTLTIQRTQQEDSAVYLCASSPGQGKAYYSPLHFGNGTRLTVT.

In this sample, this clonotype turned up many times. This chain joins TRBV6-2 or TRBV6-3 and TRBJ1-1; D is undetermined. CDR1 is MNHEY and CDR2 is SVGEGT in the germline V gene. Trimming left V 7 bases short and J 1 base short, with 16 bases between. This CDR3 is 15 amino acids long. In DNA form, the CDR3 reads TGTGCCAGCACCCTCCCATCCTTGCCGAACACTGAAGCTTTCTTT. This codes for CASTLPSLPNTEAFF.

This clonotype occurred many times. The chain uses TRBV6-5 and TRBJ2-7, with D maybe TRBD1 (6 bases). This CDR3 region has 15 residues. Germline V gene sequence: CDR1 MNHEY, CDR2 SVGAGI. Trimming removed 4 bases from V and 5 bases from J, with 18 bases in between. DNA for the CDR3: TGTGCCAGCAGTTTTGTGGGGTACAGGGTCCACGAGCAGTACGTC. Amino acid sequence: CASSFVGYRVHEQYV.

There are many counts of this clonotype. The rearrangement joins TRBV7-9 to TRBJ2-3, with D perhaps TRBD1 (6 bases). Trimming stripped 4 bases from V and 0 bases from J, with 26 bases between. The V gene's germline CDR1 is SEHNR and CDR2 FQNEAQ (reference sequence). CDR3 length: 20 amino acids. CDR3 protein: CASSSNPVASWGRSTDTQYF. CDR3 coding DNA: TGTGCCAGCAGCTCAAACCCCGTGGCTAGTTGGGGGCGCAGCACAGATACGCAGTATTTT. The variable domain in full, with the rest retrieved from reference TRBV7-9 and TRBJ2-3, is DTGVSQNPRHKITKRGQNVTFRCDPISEHNRLYWYRQTLGQGPEFLTYFQNEAQLEKSRLLSDRFSAERPKGSFSTLEIQRTEQGDSAMYLCASSSNPVASWGRSTDTQYFGPGTRLTVL.

This clonotype was detected a few times. The V and J genes are TRBV6-5 and TRBJ1-5; perhaps TRBD1 as D (6 bases). Trimming pared 2 bases from V and 2 bases from J, leaving 7 bases between. The CDR3 has 14 residues. The germline CDR1 and CDR2 sequences are MNHEY and SVGAGI. DNA for the CDR3: TGTGCCAGCAGTTACAAGGGGGGCAATCAGCCCCAGCATTTT. Translating gives CASSYKGGNQPQHF.

V and J are TRBV4-1 and TRBJ1-1; tentative D call: TRBD1 (5 bases). The CDR3 is 14 amino acids. V dropped 1 base and J dropped 5 bases, with 11 bases sitting between them. Germline CDR1 MGHRA, CDR2 YSYEKL. The CDR3 here is CASSQGQRRTEAFF. The CDR3 bases are TGCGCCAGCAGCCAAGGACAGAGGCGGACTGAAGCTTTCTTT.

This clonotype was observed many times. The chain is built from TRBV6-2 or TRBV6-3 and TRBJ2-1, with 7 positions matching TRBD2. From germline, CDR1 is MNHEY and CDR2 SVGEGT. Trimming at V came to 6 bases and at J to 7 bases, leaving 9 bases not matched to a gene. The CDR3 length is 14 residues. CDR3 amino acids: CASSQTRGGNEQFF. The CDR3 DNA follows: TGTGCCAGCAGCCAAACCCGCGGGGGAAATGAGCAGTTCTTC.

This clonotype was seen at least ten times. The chain couples TRBV28 to TRBJ2-3, with no clear D. The CDR3 is 15 residues long. From germline, CDR1 is MDHEN and CDR2 SYDVKM. Trimming stripped 6 bases from V and 1 base from J, with 14 bases between. The CDR3 region has the DNA TGTGCCAGCAGCCCCTGGGCCGAACGCACAGATACGCAGTATTTT. It encodes CASSPWAERTDTQYF.

The J gene is TRBJ1-1, the V gene TRBV28; D may be TRBD1 (6 bases). Deletions cut 5 bases from V and 0 bases from J, with 10 bases between. The CDR3 runs 14 residues. CDR1 and CDR2 from the germline V gene are MDHEN and SYDVKM. The CDR3 nucleotides are TGTGCCAGCAGTAAGCAGGGGATGAACACTGAAGCTTTCTTT. Residues: CASSKQGMNTEAFF.

With regard to this clonotype: It may be a read error: a sequence one base away is much more abundant. The chain uses TRBV9 and TRBJ2-1; a weak D match, TRBD1 (6 bases). V was clipped by 7 bases and J by 8 bases, with 19 bases between them. The CDR3 contains 14 residues. The germline CDR1 and CDR2 sequences are SGDLS and YYNGEE. The CDR3 bases are TGTGCCAGCTCTCTGGGGGCGATTGGGGATGAGCAGTTCTTC. It is translated as CASSLGAIGDEQFF.

This clonotype was detected only a few times. The chain uses TRBV2 and TRBJ2-1; perhaps TRBD2 as D (7 bases). Trimming cost V 6 bases and J 8 bases, with 17 bases left between them. Looked up from germline, CDR1 is SNHLY and CDR2 is FYNNEI. The CDR3 is 14 residues long. The CDR3 is CASSVDPGGDEQFF. CDR3 sequence (DNA): TGTGCCAGCAGCGTTGACCCGGGGGGCGATGAGCAGTTCTTC. Supplemented by reference TRBV2 and TRBJ2-1, the full variable domain reads EPEVTQTPSHQVTQMGQEVILRCVPISNHLYFYWYRQILGQKVEFLVSFYNNEISEKSEIFDDQFSVERPDGSNFTLKIRSTKLEDSAMYFCASSVDPGGDEQFFGPGTRLTVL.

This clonotype was observed many times. V gene TRBV7-9 combines with J gene TRBJ2-5; D gene ambiguous. The V gene's germline CDR1 is SEHNR and CDR2 FQNEAQ (reference sequence). V was clipped by 4 bases and J by 5 bases, with 11 bases between them. The CDR3 is 13 amino acids. CDR3: CASSYGNTETQYF. Here the CDR3 DNA reads TGTGCCAGCAGCTACGGCAATACGGAGACCCAGTACTTC.

This chain uses TRBV19 with TRBJ2-5, with unresolved D. Trimming cost V 3 bases and J 0 bases, with 11 bases left between them. From germline, CDR1 is LNHDA and CDR2 SQIVND (reference sequence). There are 15 residues in the CDR3. In DNA form, the CDR3 reads TGTGCCAGTAGTATTTCCCCTAAGTACCAAGAGACCCAGTACTTC. Translation: CASSISPKYQETQYF.

This clonotype was detected many times. The chain carries TRBV6-2 or TRBV6-3 and TRBJ2-1; D is unresolved. Trimming took off 11 bases at V and 8 bases at J, with 13 bases between the two ends. The CDR3 spans 11 residues. Germline lookup yields CDR1 MNHEY and CDR2 SVGEGT. CDR3 region: CASLLGHEQFF. The CDR3 DNA follows: TGTGCCTCCCTGCTCGGGCATGAGCAGTTCTTC.

This chain connects TRBV4-3 to TRBJ2-3; 7 positions agree with TRBD2. The germline CDR1 and CDR2 sequences are LGHNA and YSLEER. This CDR3 has 14 amino acids. Trimming took 0 bases from V and 4 from J; bases not matched to a gene: 1. In DNA form, the CDR3 reads TGCGCCAGCAGCCAAGAGCGGGGGTCAGATACGCAGTATTTT. Translating it yields CASSQERGSDTQYF.

This clonotype was counted ten times or more. The chain links TRBV27 to TRBJ2-3, with D tentatively TRBD1 or TRBD2 (5 bases each). Germline values: CDR1 MNHEY, CDR2 SMNVEV (reference sequence). The CDR3 has 17 amino acids. V was clipped by 5 bases and J by 2 bases, with 20 bases between them. Here the CDR3 reads CASSPGANDKLTDTQYF. The CDR3 nucleotides read TGTGCCAGCAGTCCCGGGGCAAACGACAAACTCACAGATACGCAGTATTTT.